The 16 T cell receptor beta chains below all came from one sample that was sequenced in a study of T cell changes during pregnancy in multiple sclerosis. Profiling relied on immunoSEQ multiplex PCR, and the TCRdb table lists in-frame clones only, not all of them. The sample carries fewer than 70,000 clones, almost 95% recorded once. The sequencing here drew on CD8+ T cells from peripheral blood mononuclear cells, taken in the third trimester of pregnancy. These receptors originate from a female donor in good health, enrolled as a control in a pregnancy study.

This clone was detected only once. This chain joins TRBV27 and TRBJ2-1; TRBD1 matches 7 bases. Per germline, CDR1 MNHEY and CDR2 SMNVEV (reference sequence). The CDR3 covers 15 residues. Trimming removed 4 bases from V and 8 bases from J; junction bases left unmatched: 11. CDR3 sequence (DNA): TGTGCCAGCAGTTCCTCCGGGACAGCTATGTATGAGCAGTTCTTC. Protein product: CASSSSGTAMYEQFF.

The chain is built from TRBV6-5 and TRBJ1-2; 7 positions agree with TRBD1. V shed 4 bases, J shed 0 bases, and the junction held 8 bases outside the gene matches. Germline V CDR1 and CDR2: MNHEY, SVGAGI. This CDR3 has 16 amino acids. The CDR3 sequence: CASSSPPDRANYGYTF. The CDR3 DNA is TGTGCCAGCAGTTCGCCACCAGACAGGGCTAACTATGGCTACACCTTC.

V is TRBV13 and J is TRBJ2-3; no clear D gene. The V end was cut by 5 bases, the J end by 0 bases, with 6 bases between. The V gene's germline CDR1 is PRHDT and CDR2 FYEKMQ (reference sequence). The CDR3 spans 13 residues. Here the CDR3 DNA reads TGTGCCAGCAGCCTACAGAGCACAGATACGCAGTATTTT. Residues: CASSLQSTDTQYF.

The chain recombines TRBV7-6 with TRBJ1-2, with D possibly being TRBD1 (5 bases). V was cut by 0 bases and J by 4 bases, with 12 bases left in between. The V gene's germline CDR1 is SGHVS and CDR2 FNYEAQ. This CDR3 region has 15 residues. CDR3 DNA: TGTGCCAGCAGCTTAGCGGAGACAGACATCTATGGCTACACCTTC. Its protein product is CASSLAETDIYGYTF.

This chain joins TRBV7-2 and TRBJ2-1; 12 bases are shared with TRBD2. Trimming cost V 5 bases and J 4 bases; bases outside gene matches: 3. Germline V CDR1 and CDR2: SGHTA, FQGNSA. CDR3 length equals 15 residues. As DNA, the CDR3 is TGTGCCAGCAGCCTTACTAGCGGGGGGTACAATGAGCAGTTCTTC. Translated, it gives CASSLTSGGYNEQFF.

The chain carries TRBV7-9 and TRBJ1-5, with a tentative D call TRBD1 (5 bases). The germline CDR1 and CDR2 sequences are SEHNR and FQNEAQ (reference sequence). The CDR3 sequence is 16 residues long. Trimming cost V 3 bases and J 1 base, with 13 bases left between them. The CDR3 DNA sequence: TGTGCCAGCAGCTTTGGCGGGGACGTGAGCAATCAGCCCCAGCATTTT. As protein: CASSFGGDVSNQPQHF.

This chain connects TRBV4-1 to TRBJ1-5; D is possibly TRBD1 (6 bases). This CDR3 has 10 residues. The germline CDR1 and CDR2 sequences are MGHRA and YSYEKL. The germline V and J ends were trimmed by 10 bases and 11 bases, with 12 bases remaining between them. The CDR3 spells CAISGETQHF. The CDR3 coding sequence is TGCGCCATCTCAGGGGAAACCCAGCATTTT.

The V gene is TRBV7-3, the J gene TRBJ1-1; unclear D gene. CDR3 length: 13 amino acids. Germline CDR1 reads SGHTA; CDR2 reads FQGTGA. V dropped 4 bases and J dropped 10 bases, with 16 bases sitting between them. The CDR3: CASSSQEGPGAFF. The CDR3 DNA is TGTGCCAGCAGCTCCCAAGAGGGCCCTGGAGCTTTCTTT.

The rearrangement links TRBV6-1 to TRBJ2-1, with TRBD2 matching over 7 bases. This CDR3 contains 16 residues. Germline V gives CDR1 MNHNS, CDR2 SASEGT. The junction had 5 bases not matched to a gene; V was cut back by 3 bases and J by 0 bases. CDR3 protein: CASSDQRGGSYNEQFF. DNA for the CDR3: TGTGCCAGCAGTGATCAGCGGGGAGGCTCCTACAATGAGCAGTTCTTC.

The CDR3 reads CASSIVGDEQYF. In DNA, the CDR3 is TGTGCCAGTAGTATAGTAGGGGACGAGCAGTACTTC. The V and J genes are TRBV19 and TRBJ2-7; tentatively, D is TRBD1 (5 bases). CDR1 and CDR2 from the germline V gene are LNHDA and SQIVND (reference sequence). The CDR3 is 12 residues long. Trimming shortened V by 1 base and J by 5 bases, and 6 bases separated the two germline ends.

This sequence joins TRBV6-5 and TRBJ1-6; TRBD1 might be the D (5 bases). Germline assignment: CDR1 MNHEY and CDR2 SVGAGI. Trimming removed 5 bases from V and 7 bases from J, with 12 bases in between. The CDR3 loop spans 14 amino acids. The CDR3, as DNA: TGTGCCAGCAGTGCGGCAGGGTTGAATTCACCCCTCCACTTT. Its translation is CASSAAGLNSPLHF.

The gene calls are TRBV9 and TRBJ2-7, with TRBD1 identical over 8 bases. In germline, CDR1 is SGDLS, CDR2 YYNGEE. The CDR3 contains 15 residues. V was clipped by 3 bases and J by 7 bases; unmatched bases: 12. CDR3 in DNA: TGTGCCAGCAGCGACGGGGACAGGTTCGGGGGAGAGCAGTACTTC. This codes for CASSDGDRFGGEQYF.

The genes are TRBV9 and TRBJ2-7, with 8 bases identical to TRBD1. The trim removed 2 bases at V and 2 bases at J, leaving 6 bases unmatched. Germline lookup yields CDR1 SGDLS and CDR2 YYNGEE. The CDR3 is 15 residues long. CDR3 loop: CASSVATGATYEQYF. For the CDR3, the DNA is TGTGCCAGCAGCGTCGCGACAGGGGCGACCTACGAGCAGTACTTC. The variable domain in full, completed from reference TRBV9 and TRBJ2-7, reads DSGVTQTPKHLITATGQRVTLRCSPRSGDLSVYWYQQSLDQGLQFLIQYYNGEERAKGNILERFSAQQFPDLHSELNLSSLELGDSALYFCASSVATGATYEQYFGPGTRLTVT.

The CDR3 region is CATKPLSGGITDTQYF. Written as DNA, the CDR3 is TGTGCCACCAAACCCCTCAGCGGGGGGATCACAGATACGCAGTATTTT. The chain links TRBV9 to TRBJ2-3; 9 bases match TRBD2. This CDR3 contains 16 residues. CDR1 and CDR2 (germline): SGDLS, YYNGEE. Losses at the gene ends were 9 bases for V and 2 bases for J; bases not matched to a gene: 13.

The CDR3 here is CAIWNASGANYGYTF. CDR3 nucleotides: TGTGCCATCTGGAACGCCAGCGGAGCTAACTATGGCTACACCTTC. V is TRBV10-3 and J is TRBJ1-2; no definite D call. Germline values: CDR1 ENHRY, CDR2 SYGVKD. The CDR3 totals 15 residues. Trimming stripped 8 bases from V and 0 bases from J, with 16 bases between.

The V gene is TRBV7-9, the J gene TRBJ1-2; no clear D. Germline CDR1 and CDR2: SEHNR and FQNEAQ (reference sequence). The CDR3 loop spans 13 amino acids. Trimming cost V 8 bases and J 5 bases, with 15 bases left between them. The CDR3 loop is CASCGQALYGYTF. The DNA for the CDR3 is TGTGCCAGCTGTGGCCAGGCCCTTTATGGCTACACCTTC.